A single sample is the source of the 27 T cell receptor beta chains below, sequenced in a study of T cell repertoires in cytomegalovirus infection (dated by TCRdb to between 2019 and 2020). The antigens of these receptors remain unknown. In the paper's terms, the treatment or condition label means: in vitro stimulation with specific CMV peptide epitopes to enrich CMV-specific T cells. TCRdb shows the sequencer as Illumina HiSeq 1500. TCRdb reanalyzed the raw reads on its own, using fastp at Q25 for trimming and MiXCR for clone calling, and kept in-frame beta chains. Each entry merges the rows of one CDR3 protein and shows their most common DNA and genes. For this sample the table gives some 800,000 distinct CDR3 sequences, of which just under 30% were detected only once. Approximately 14% of the sample rests with the top ten. Here the sequenced sample was cultured CD8+ T cells from PBMCs, taken from culture after CMV antigen stimulation. The receptors derive from a human donor in good health (CMV status not recorded). Some clones in this sample may be carry-over from other donors' samples.

The chain recombines TRBV7-6 with TRBJ2-7; D possibly corresponds to TRBD2 (6 bases). The ends were cut back, 3 bases at V and 6 bases at J, with 15 bases in the middle. The CDR3 covers 14 residues. Germline CDR1 SGHVS, CDR2 FNYEAQ. This CDR3 is CASSFIGGNGEQYF. CDR3 nucleotides: TGTGCCAGCAGCTTCATAGGAGGGAATGGCGAGCAGTACTTC.

This clonotype was counted only a few times. The chain employs TRBV27 and TRBJ1-2, with D unclear. The ends were cut back, 5 bases at V and 6 bases at J, with 16 bases in the middle. Germline V lookup: CDR1 MNHEY, CDR2 SMNVEV (reference sequence). CDR3 size: 14 residues. In DNA, the CDR3 is TGTGCCAGCAGTGCTTCGGACCGATTAGATGGCTACACCTTC. The encoded protein is CASSASDRLDGYTF.

This sequence joins TRBV5-6 and TRBJ1-6; 7 positions match TRBD1. The germline gives CDR1 SGHDT, CDR2 YYEEEE. V gave up 4 bases and J gave up 10 bases; unmatched junction bases: 14. The CDR3 extends over 16 amino acids. Here the CDR3 reads CASSHTLTGVGSPLHF. CDR3 DNA sequence: TGTGCCAGCAGCCACACCCTCACAGGGGTAGGGTCACCCCTCCACTTT.

The chain is built from TRBV6-2 or TRBV6-3 and TRBJ2-5, with TRBD1 matching 7 bases. Germline assignment: CDR1 MNHEY and CDR2 SVGEGT. V gave up 10 bases and J gave up 4 bases; unmatched junction bases: 12. The CDR3 length is 14 residues. CDR3 amino acids: CAIASDRVGETQYF. CDR3 nucleotides: TGTGCCATAGCCTCCGACAGGGTAGGAGAGACCCAGTACTTC.

The V call is TRBV12-5, the J call TRBJ2-1, with a possible D match to TRBD2 (6 bases). Trimming took off 1 base at V and 10 bases at J, with 11 bases between the two ends. CDR1 and CDR2 from the germline V gene are LGHNT and FRNRAP. This CDR3 spans 13 amino acids. CDR3 amino acids: CASGLGVLAEQFF. CDR3 nucleotides: TGTGCTAGTGGTTTGGGGGTTCTAGCGGAGCAGTTCTTC.

This clonotype was counted many times. The V and J genes are TRBV7-2 and TRBJ2-6; D not certain. The germline V and J ends were trimmed by 1 base and 1 base, with 8 bases remaining between them. The CDR3 has 16 residues. Germline V lookup: CDR1 SGHTA, CDR2 FQGNSA. The CDR3 sequence: CASSLDGVSGANVLTF. The DNA for the CDR3 is TGTGCCAGCAGCTTAGATGGGGTATCTGGGGCCAACGTCCTGACTTTC.

This chain links TRBV11-1 with TRBJ1-2; 10 positions agree with TRBD1. V gave up 5 bases and J gave up 4 bases; unmatched junction bases: 4. CDR1 is SGHAT, CDR2 FQDESV, per germline (reference sequence). The CDR3 extends over 14 amino acids. The CDR3 DNA reads as TGTGCCAGCAGCCGCCGGGACAGGGGCTATGGCTACACCTTC. The encoded protein is CASSRRDRGYGYTF.

This clonotype has just a few counts. V gene TRBV7-9 combines with J gene TRBJ1-2; D ambiguous. The CDR3 has 11 amino acids. Per the germline V gene, CDR1 is SEHNR and CDR2 is FQNEAQ (reference sequence). Trimming pared 5 bases from V and 7 bases from J, leaving 8 bases between. The CDR3 protein is CASSITRGYTF. DNA for the CDR3: TGTGCCAGCAGCATTACACGTGGCTACACCTTC.

CDR3 residues: CASSEGEQGNSYEQYV. DNA of the CDR3: TGTGCCAGCAGCGAGGGCGAACAGGGGAACTCCTACGAGCAGTACGTC. This chain connects TRBV9 to TRBJ2-7; 7 bases agree with TRBD1. This CDR3 spans 16 amino acids. Germline CDR1 SGDLS, CDR2 YYNGEE. The V and J ends lost 3 bases and 0 bases, in that order; junction bases with no gene match: 9.

The rearrangement uses TRBV14 and TRBJ2-1; perhaps TRBD2 as D (7 bases). There are 16 residues in the CDR3. Trimming pared 2 bases from V and 12 bases from J, leaving 23 bases between. Germline CDR1 SGHDN, CDR2 FVKESK. DNA for the CDR3: TGTGCCAGCAGCCAAATGGGGGGGGCGCCGACCCAGGGGCAGTTCTTC. Protein product: CASSQMGGAPTQGQFF.

The chain uses TRBV11-1 and TRBJ1-4; TRBD1 is a possible D gene (6 bases). Between the trimmed V and J ends, which lost 2 bases and 7 bases, there was a span of 23 bases. The germline V gene has CDR1 SGHAT and CDR2 FQDESV (reference sequence). This CDR3 comprises 18 residues. The CDR3 spells CASSLKKQGYRKSEKLFF. Written as DNA, the CDR3 is TGTGCCAGCAGCTTAAAGAAACAGGGTTATCGGAAGAGTGAAAAACTGTTTTTT. Based on the CDR3 plus reference TRBV11-1 and TRBJ1-4, the full variable domain is EAEVAQSPRYKITEKSQAVAFWCDPISGHATLYWYRQILGQGPELLVQFQDESVVDDSQLPKDRFSAERLKGVDSTLKIQPAELGDSAMYLCASSLKKQGYRKSEKLFFGSGTQLSVL.

This chain connects TRBV2 to TRBJ2-1, with D perhaps matching TRBD2 (5 bases). CDR3 length equals 13 residues. Germline V gives CDR1 SNHLY, CDR2 FYNNEI. The ends were cut back, 8 bases at V and 6 bases at J, with 14 bases in the middle. CDR3 in amino acids: CASPTPSGNEQFF. The CDR3 bases are TGTGCCAGCCCCACCCCCAGCGGCAATGAGCAGTTCTTC.

As DNA, the CDR3 is TGTGCCAGCTCACCACCTTATCAGACCTACGAGCAGTACTTC. It codes for CASSPPYQTYEQYF. This chain links TRBV18 with TRBJ2-7; no clear D. The CDR3 totals 14 residues. Trimming took 0 bases from V and 2 from J, leaving 8 bases between them. CDR1 KGHSH and CDR2 LQKENI come from the germline V gene.

The chain recombines TRBV7-9 with TRBJ1-3; no clear D gene. V lost 5 bases to trimming and J lost 7 bases, with 15 bases between them. Germline CDR1 SEHNR, CDR2 FQNEAQ (reference sequence). The CDR3 is 14 residues long. CDR3 protein: CASSTSASSNTIYF. Here the CDR3 DNA reads TGTGCCAGCAGCACTTCGGCCTCCTCTAACACCATATATTTT.

This clonotype was counted only a few times. V usage is TRBV14 and J usage is TRBJ1-1; TRBD1 matches at 8 bases. The J segment lost 11 bases and the V segment lost 4 bases, leaving 6 bases of the junction unmatched. Germline V lookup: CDR1 SGHDN, CDR2 FVKESK. The CDR3 spans 12 residues. For the CDR3, the DNA is TGTGCCAGCAGCCGGACAGGGTATGAGGCTTTCTTT. Amino acids: CASSRTGYEAFF. Variable domain in full (rest from reference TRBV14 and TRBJ1-1): EAGVTQFPSHSVIEKGQTVTLRCDPISGHDNLYWYRRVMGKEIKFLLHFVKESKQDESGMPNNRFLAERTGGTYSTLKVQPAELEDSGVYFCASSRTGYEAFFGQGTRLTVV.

V is TRBV10-3 and J is TRBJ2-6; D perhaps matches TRBD1 (7 bases). The V end lost 1 base, the J end lost 2 bases, and 18 bases lay between the germline ends. There are 19 residues in the CDR3. Germline V CDR1 and CDR2: ENHRY, SYGVKD. The CDR3 DNA follows: TGTGCCATCAGTGAGTGGAAGCAGGGGGGAACTACTGGGGCCAACGTCCTGACTTTC. Amino acid sequence: CAISEWKQGGTTGANVLTF.

This clonotype was observed at least ten times. The chain links TRBV7-6 to TRBJ1-5; TRBD1 might be the D (5 bases). Germline CDR1 is SGHVS and CDR2 is FNYEAQ. This CDR3 has 14 residues. V was shortened by 5 bases and J by 6 bases, with 14 bases between the two germline ends. The DNA for the CDR3 is TGTGCCAGCAGCCAATCAGGGCTTCGTCAGCCCCAGCATTTT. It yields the protein CASSQSGLRQPQHF.

This clonotype was seen more than once but under ten times. The genes are TRBV6-1 and TRBJ2-3; no definite D call. The CDR3 spans 16 residues. Germline V gives CDR1 MNHNS, CDR2 SASEGT. V lost 2 bases and J lost 2, with 14 bases in between. Here the CDR3 reads CASSENPARNTDTQYF. Written as DNA, the CDR3 is TGTGCCAGCAGTGAAAACCCAGCGCGGAACACAGATACGCAGTATTTT.

The J gene is TRBJ2-1, the V gene TRBV12-3 or TRBV12-4; no clear D. The V and J ends lost 8 bases and 0 bases respectively, with 14 bases between them. This CDR3 comprises 15 residues. This chain's CDR3 is CASDLSSNSYNEQFF. The CDR3 coding sequence is TGTGCCAGCGACCTATCTTCAAACTCCTACAATGAGCAGTTCTTC.

This clonotype showed up just once. The chain links TRBV29-1 to TRBJ2-2; D might be TRBD1 (6 bases). With 6 bases removed from V and 6 bases from J, the gap between germline ends came to 11 bases. The CDR3 has 12 amino acids. CDR1 SQVTM and CDR2 ANQGSEA come from the germline V gene. The CDR3 nucleotides are TGCAGCGTGCTCCAGGGGTCCGGGGAGCTGTTTTTT. Protein sequence: CSVLQGSGELFF.

This clonotype was counted a few times. V gene TRBV27 combines with J gene TRBJ1-4; 7 nucleotides align to TRBD1. The J segment lost 8 bases and the V segment lost 5 bases, leaving 5 bases of the junction unmatched. The germline CDR1 and CDR2 sequences are MNHEY and SMNVEV (reference sequence). The length of the CDR3 is 13 residues. The CDR3 sequence: CASSPSDREKLFF. CDR3 DNA: TGTGCCAGCAGTCCGTCGGACAGGGAAAAACTGTTTTTT.

The chain couples TRBV12-3 or TRBV12-4 to TRBJ2-7; D perhaps matches TRBD2 (7 bases). V was trimmed by 3 bases and J by 6 bases, leaving 15 bases between them. This CDR3 region has 14 residues. The CDR3 sequence is CASSFLGGAIEQYF. The DNA for the CDR3 is TGTGCCAGCAGTTTCCTGGGGGGGGCAATCGAGCAGTACTTC.

This clonotype was seen more than once but under ten times. This chain connects TRBV7-8 to TRBJ2-7; 10 bases align to TRBD1. Germline-derived CDR1 and CDR2 are SGHVS and FQNEAQ. V lost 5 bases to trimming and J lost 6 bases; unmatched junction nucleotides: 7. The CDR3 consists of 14 residues. The CDR3 reads CASSRDRGYREQYV. Here the CDR3 DNA reads TGTGCCAGCAGCCGGGACAGGGGATATCGCGAGCAGTACGTC.

This clonotype turned up a few times. The rearrangement joins TRBV7-9 to TRBJ2-3; 9 bases line up with TRBD2. In germline, CDR1 is SEHNR, CDR2 FQNEAQ (reference sequence). The CDR3 runs to 18 residues. Unmatched junction bases numbered 12, after V lost 5 bases and J lost 0 bases. The CDR3 loop is CASSGPGLAKISTDTQYF. CDR3 in DNA: TGTGCCAGCAGCGGCCCGGGACTAGCAAAAATCAGCACAGATACGCAGTATTTT. The variable domain in full, with the rest retrieved from reference TRBV7-9 and TRBJ2-3, is DTGVSQNPRHKITKRGQNVTFRCDPISEHNRLYWYRQTLGQGPEFLTYFQNEAQLEKSRLLSDRFSAERPKGSFSTLEIQRTEQGDSAMYLCASSGPGLAKISTDTQYFGPGTRLTVL.

The chain has TRBV27 and TRBJ1-6, with 10 positions matching TRBD1. This CDR3 contains 16 residues. CDR1 and CDR2 from the germline V gene are MNHEY and SMNVEV (reference sequence). The junction had 6 bases not matched to a gene; V was cut back by 4 bases and J by 6 bases. The DNA for the CDR3 is TGTGCCAGCAGTTCGGGGACAGGGGAAAGTAATTCACCCCTCCACTTT. This translates into CASSSGTGESNSPLHF.

The table lists this clonotype with many counts. Germline is not matched at one junction end, which may reflect a read error. J is TRBJ2-4 and V is TRBV5-5; D is perhaps TRBD1 (6 bases). The CDR3 runs 12 residues. The germline CDR1 and CDR2 sequences are SGHKS and YYEKEE (reference sequence). This chain's CDR3 is CASSLGTGWSKF. CDR3 DNA sequence: TGTGCCAGCAGCCTGGGAACAGGGTGGAGTAAGTTT.

This chain uses TRBV2 with TRBJ1-4; D perhaps matches TRBD1 (5 bases). Germline CDR1 and CDR2: SNHLY and FYNNEI. This CDR3 has 16 amino acids. Trimming removed 2 bases from V and 4 bases from J, with 14 bases in between. CDR3 DNA: TGTGCCAGCAGTGAACCTACAGGAGCAATTAATGAAAAACTGTTTTTT. Amino acids: CASSEPTGAINEKLFF.